The T cell receptor beta chain described here comes from a study of T cell responses to AZD1222 COVID-19 vaccine. General observations from the study: Donor demographics were predominantly white British with a female majority; clonal diversity may be underestimated. Only 5 or 6 AZD1222 recipients tested seropositive at baseline. Elevations in Spike-specific TCR breadth and depth followed administration of two AZD1222 doses.

The repertoire was sequenced with immunoSEQ multiplex PCR; TCRdb's copy has only in-frame clones and lacks some. The table records about 160,000 clones, 75% to 95% of them present only once. The CDR3 loop spans 12 amino acids. Trimming cost V 8 bases and J 5 bases, with 10 bases left between them. CDR1 ENHRY and CDR2 SYGVKD come from the germline V gene. Concerning this clone itself: The antigen remains undetermined.

The chain has TRBV10-3 and TRBJ2-1; D gene unclear. The source material was peripheral blood, sampled 28 days after the second AZD1222 dose. This sequence originates from an adult who received the AZD1222 COVID-19 vaccine. CDR3 amino acids: CAISAPDNEQFF. The CDR3 DNA follows: TGTGCCATCTCAGCCCCCGACAATGAGCAGTTCTTC.